The source of this TCR beta chain is a study of CD8+CD57+ T cells in acquired aplastic anemia. Findings and caveats of the study: CD8+ Simpson's diversity showed no significant patient-control difference.

The germline V gene encodes CDR1 LGHDT and CDR2 YNNKEL (reference sequence). V shed 0 bases and J shed 4 bases, with 21 bases lying between them. The CDR3 is 18 amino acids. Researchers used genomic DNA as the template to profile TCR beta VDJ and CDR3. MiXCR was run by TCRdb on the reads, yielding one entry per CDR3 protein. This sample has fewer than 200,000 distinct CDR3 sequences, with about 45% found just once. Patients selected for sequencing had displayed CD8+CD57+ cell expansion by flow cytometry. In this sample, this clonotype turned up a few times. Its matching antigen is unknown. The rearrangement joins TRBV3-1 to TRBJ1-1; the D is unclear. This sequence was found in a human donor with aplastic anemia. What was sequenced was sorted CD4+, CD8+, or CD8+CD57+ T cells (not recorded which) from PBMCs. The CDR3, as DNA: TGTGCCAGCAGCCAAGATCCAGTTTTTATGGACGCGATCACTGAAGCTTTCTTT. This codes for CASSQDPVFMDAITEAFF.